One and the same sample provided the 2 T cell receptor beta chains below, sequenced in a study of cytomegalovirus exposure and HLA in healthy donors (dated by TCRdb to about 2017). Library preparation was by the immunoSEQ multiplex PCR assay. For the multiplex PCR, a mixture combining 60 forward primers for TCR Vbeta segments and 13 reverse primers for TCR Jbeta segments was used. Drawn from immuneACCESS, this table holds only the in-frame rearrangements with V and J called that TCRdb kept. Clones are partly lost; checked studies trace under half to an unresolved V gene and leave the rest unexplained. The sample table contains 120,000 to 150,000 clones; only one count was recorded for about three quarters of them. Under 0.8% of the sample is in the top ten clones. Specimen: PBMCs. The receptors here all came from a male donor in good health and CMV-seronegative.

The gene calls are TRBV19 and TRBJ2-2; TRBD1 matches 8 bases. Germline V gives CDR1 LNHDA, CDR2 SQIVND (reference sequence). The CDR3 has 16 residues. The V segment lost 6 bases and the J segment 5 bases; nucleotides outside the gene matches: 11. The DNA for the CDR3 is TGTGCCAGTAGGGCAACCCAGGGGGCAGGAACCGGGGAGCTGTTTTTT. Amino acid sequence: CASRATQGAGTGELFF.

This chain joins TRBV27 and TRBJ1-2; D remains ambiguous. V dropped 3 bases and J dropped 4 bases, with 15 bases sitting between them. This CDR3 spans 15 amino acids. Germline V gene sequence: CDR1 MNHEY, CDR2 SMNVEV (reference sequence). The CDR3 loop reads CASSFQANGGYGYTF. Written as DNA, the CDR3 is TGTGCCAGCAGTTTTCAGGCCAATGGAGGCTATGGCTACACCTTC.